The source of this TCR beta chain is a study of T-cell reconstitution after alpha-beta-depleted transplantation in children. Study-wide findings and caveats: Reports say that about two months after transplant, the alpha-beta T cells came out of several hundred graft clones that had expanded. T-cell counts and diversity at one year post-transplant came mainly from newly produced T cells. It was surviving recipient T cells and thymic progenitors that gave some patients high TCRbeta diversity at day 60.

It was with unique molecular identifiers that the TCRbeta library was prepared. TCRdb independently ran MiXCR on the PCR reads; one entry per CDR3 protein. The data show around 190,000 distinct CDR3 sequences, about 7% seen once. V shed 4 bases and J shed 8 bases, with 6 bases lying between them. Germline V gene sequence: CDR1 SQVTM, CDR2 ANQGSEA. This CDR3 contains 10 residues. In its sample, this clonotype was seen many times. What it binds is not known. This receptor was obtained from a boy aged 2-15 years with acute lymphoblastic leukemia, due to receive a stem cell transplant. The material sequenced was PBMCs, taken before TCRalphabeta/CD19-depleted stem cell transplant. The chain uses TRBV29-1 and TRBJ2-4, with unresolved D. DNA of the CDR3: TGCAGCGTTGGAGGAGACATTCAGTACTTC. Translated: CSVGGDIQYF.